This TCR beta chain appears in the sequencing data of a study of pediatric ulcerative colitis (dated by TCRdb to between 2018 and 2021). Background for the entire study: Of the ulcerative colitis patients, about seven had pancolitis and two had left-sided colitis, and histology in every patient was consistent with ulcerative colitis. Roughly nine newly diagnosed, treatment-naive pediatric ulcerative colitis patients and a few non-IBD control children each provided paired blood and rectal samples. By Pediatric Ulcerative Colitis Activity Index, mild disease was classified in a couple of patients, moderate disease in four and acute severe colitis in three. Broad study findings and their caveats: A couple of rectal CDR3 clonotypes were found in every ulcerative colitis patient but in no control. Clonal overlap between a subject's own blood and rectum was significantly greater in ulcerative colitis patients than in controls, which suggests more T cell trafficking to inflamed tissue. For technical reasons, blood samples from two patients gave substantially fewer templates, and these samples were excluded from the blood-rectal overlap analysis. Controls, mild-moderate and acute severe colitis patients were separated by rectal repertoire features, and reduced rectal diversity due to clonal expansions was observed in acute severe colitis. Repertoires were derived from total lymphocyte DNA, so rare subsets such as regulatory T cells may have patterns not reflected. Only a handful of individuals were included in the healthy control group, which was small.

Taken from cysteine to phenylalanine, the CDR3 has 16 residues. Left in the record is the CDR3 DNA by itself, 48 bases read in frame from the first base. The germline V gene yields SGDLS for CDR1 and YYNGEE for CDR2. V trim: 3 bases; J trim: 2 bases; unmatched bases: 5. Ulcerative colitis patients had received no immunosuppressive medication before the diagnostic colonoscopy. Blood was sampled at the same time as the colonoscopy. The Wizard kit (Promega) was used to extract genomic DNA from both blood and intestinal samples. Points on this clone: The antigen it recognizes is unknown. Base quality data are lacking; no much larger clone is found one base away.

Using the immunoSEQ TRB Survey service, rearranged CDR3 beta regions were amplified from genomic DNA with multiplex V and J primers. To keep sequencing depth the same across samples, survey-level depth of up to 500,000 reads per sample was applied. The libraries were purified, combined into pools and sequenced with Illumina technology. Per the original workflow: immunoSEQ online tools were used for productive clonality, sample overlap, pairwise scatters, CDR3 beta length, V/D/J gene usage and productiveness. Alongside Shannon and Simpson indices, calculated diversity was computed as the number of unique rearrangements divided by total templates, multiplied by 100. Z-score normalized data were analyzed by principal component analysis with the R prcomp function and the ggbiplot package. Morisita's index was used to measure clonal overlap between blood and rectum within each subject. Drawn from immuneACCESS, this table holds only the in-frame rearrangements with V and J called that TCRdb kept. Clones are partly lost; checked studies trace under half to an unresolved V gene and leave the rest unexplained. That table supplies the V and J calls and clone size; D and trimming were determined from the DNA. A total of approximately 14,000 clones appear in this sample, approximately 90% of them only once. Approximately 0.96% of the sample comes from the top ten.

The receptor chain draws on TRBV9 and TRBJ2-1; 10 junctional bases match TRBD2. Material for sequencing was blood. This TCR derives from a boy younger than 18 with moderate ulcerative colitis. The CDR3 is CASSATGTSAYNEQFF. The DNA reads TGTGCCAGCAGCGCCACCGGGACTAGCGCCTACAATGAGCAGTTCTTC. The full variable domain, with segments outside the CDR3 supplied by the reference TRBV9 and TRBJ2-1 proteins, appears as DSGVTQTPKHLITATGQRVTLRCSPRSGDLSVYWYQQSLDQGLQFLIQYYNGEERAKGNILERFSAQQFPDLHSELNLSSLELGDSALYFCASSATGTSAYNEQFFGPGTRLTVL.